This TCR beta chain was sequenced in a study of cytomegalovirus exposure and HLA in healthy donors. Regarding the study as a whole: CMV antigen specificity of three CMV-associated chains was confirmed in vitro. Most TCRs appeared rarely, but some public TCRs recurred in many donors. Cytomegalovirus-associated TCR beta chains were listed, numbering some 170.

This clone was observed a single time. Antigen specificity is unknown. The CDR3 spans 15 residues. The germline V and J ends were trimmed by 3 bases and 1 base, with 9 bases remaining between them. Germline values: CDR1 MDHEN, CDR2 SYDVKM. Using immunoSEQ multiplex PCR, the repertoire was profiled, and TCRdb retains in-frame clones only, with some absent. The profile shows about 49,000 clones, around 94% of them singletons. The sample consisted of PBMCs. The receptor's source is a woman under 30 in good health and CMV-seropositive. V and J are TRBV28 and TRBJ2-2; a possible D gene is TRBD1 (5 bases). The CDR3 nucleotides are TGTGCCAGCAGTTTTCCAGGGTTGAACACCGGGGAGCTGTTTTTT. Its protein product is CASSFPGLNTGELFF.